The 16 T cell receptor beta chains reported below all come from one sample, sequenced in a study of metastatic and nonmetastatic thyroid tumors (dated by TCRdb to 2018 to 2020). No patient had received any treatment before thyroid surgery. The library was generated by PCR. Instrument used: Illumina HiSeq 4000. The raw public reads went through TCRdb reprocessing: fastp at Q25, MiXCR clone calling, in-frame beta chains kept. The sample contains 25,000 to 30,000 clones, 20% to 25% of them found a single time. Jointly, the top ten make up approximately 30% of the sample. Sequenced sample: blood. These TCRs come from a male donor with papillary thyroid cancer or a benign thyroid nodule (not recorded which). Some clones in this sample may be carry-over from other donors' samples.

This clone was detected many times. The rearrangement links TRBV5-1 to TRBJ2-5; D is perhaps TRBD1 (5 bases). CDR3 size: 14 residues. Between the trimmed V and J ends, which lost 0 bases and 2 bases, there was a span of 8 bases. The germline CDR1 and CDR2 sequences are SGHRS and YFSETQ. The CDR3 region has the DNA TGCGCCAGCAGCTTGGGGGGCCAACAAGAGACCCAGTACTTC. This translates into CASSLGGQQETQYF.

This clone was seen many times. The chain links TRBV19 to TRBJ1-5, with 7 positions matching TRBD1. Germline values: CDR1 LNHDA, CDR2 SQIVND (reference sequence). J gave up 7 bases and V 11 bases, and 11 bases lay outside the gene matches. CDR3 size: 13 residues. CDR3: CAPVNRGDQPQHF. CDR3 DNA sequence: TGTGCCCCAGTCAACAGGGGAGACCAGCCCCAGCATTTT. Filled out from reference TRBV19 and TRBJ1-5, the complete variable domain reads DGGITQSPKYLFRKEGQNVTLSCEQNLNHDAMYWYRQDPGQGLRLIYYSQIVNDFQKGDIAEGYSVSREKKESFPLTVTSAQKNPTAFYLCAPVNRGDQPQHFGDGTRLSIL.

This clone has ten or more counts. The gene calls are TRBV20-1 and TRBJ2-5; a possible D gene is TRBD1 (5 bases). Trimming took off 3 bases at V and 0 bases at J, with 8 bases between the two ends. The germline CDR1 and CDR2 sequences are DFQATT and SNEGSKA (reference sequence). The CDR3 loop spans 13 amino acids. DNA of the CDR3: TGCAGTGCTAGGTTGGACAACCAAGAGACCCAGTACTTC. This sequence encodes CSARLDNQETQYF.

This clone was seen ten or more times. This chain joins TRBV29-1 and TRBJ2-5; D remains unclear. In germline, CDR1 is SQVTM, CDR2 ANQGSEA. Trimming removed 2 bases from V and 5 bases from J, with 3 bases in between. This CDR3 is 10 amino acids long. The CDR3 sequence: CSVERETQYF. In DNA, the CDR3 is TGCAGCGTTGAAAGGGAGACCCAGTACTTC.

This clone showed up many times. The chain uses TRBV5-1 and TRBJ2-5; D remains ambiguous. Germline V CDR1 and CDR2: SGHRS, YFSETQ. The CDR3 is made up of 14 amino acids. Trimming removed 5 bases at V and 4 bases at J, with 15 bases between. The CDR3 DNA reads TGCGCCAGCAGTCGTGACGGACGAGTAGAGACCCAGTACTTC. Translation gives CASSRDGRVETQYF.

The CDR3 loop reads CASSLGGETAFF. The CDR3 DNA is TGCGCCAGCAGCTTAGGTGGCGAGACAGCTTTCTTT. The rearrangement joins TRBV5-1 to TRBJ1-1, with D hard to call. Trimming shortened V by 2 bases and J by 10 bases, and 12 bases separated the two germline ends. Germline lookup yields CDR1 SGHRS and CDR2 YFSETQ. This CDR3 has 12 amino acids.

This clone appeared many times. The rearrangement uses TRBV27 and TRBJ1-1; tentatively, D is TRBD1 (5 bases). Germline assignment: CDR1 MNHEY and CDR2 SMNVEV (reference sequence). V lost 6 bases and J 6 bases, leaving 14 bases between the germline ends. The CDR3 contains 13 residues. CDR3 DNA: TGTGCCAGCAGGATCGACAGATATTCTGAAGCTTTCTTT. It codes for CASRIDRYSEAFF.

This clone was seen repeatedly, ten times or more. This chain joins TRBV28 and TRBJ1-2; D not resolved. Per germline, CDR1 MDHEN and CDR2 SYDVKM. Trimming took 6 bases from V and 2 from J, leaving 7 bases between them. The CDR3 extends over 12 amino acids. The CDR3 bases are TGTGCCAGCAGGGGCAGAAACTATGGCTACACCTTC. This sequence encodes CASRGRNYGYTF.

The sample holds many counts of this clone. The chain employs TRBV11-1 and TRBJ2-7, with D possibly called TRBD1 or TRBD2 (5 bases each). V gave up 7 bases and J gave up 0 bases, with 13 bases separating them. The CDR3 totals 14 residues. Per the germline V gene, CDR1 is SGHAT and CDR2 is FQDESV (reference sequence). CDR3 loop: CASTREGSSYEQYF. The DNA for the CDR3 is TGTGCCAGCACCCGCGAGGGGAGCTCCTACGAGCAGTACTTC.

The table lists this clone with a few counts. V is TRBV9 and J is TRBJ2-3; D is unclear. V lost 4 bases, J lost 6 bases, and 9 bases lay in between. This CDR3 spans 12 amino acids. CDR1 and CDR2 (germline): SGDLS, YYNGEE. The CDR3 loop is CASSPNIDTQYF. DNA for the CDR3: TGTGCCAGCAGCCCTAACATTGATACGCAGTATTTT. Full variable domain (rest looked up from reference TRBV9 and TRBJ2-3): DSGVTQTPKHLITATGQRVTLRCSPRSGDLSVYWYQQSLDQGLQFLIQYYNGEERAKGNILERFSAQQFPDLHSELNLSSLELGDSALYFCASSPNIDTQYFGPGTRLTVL.

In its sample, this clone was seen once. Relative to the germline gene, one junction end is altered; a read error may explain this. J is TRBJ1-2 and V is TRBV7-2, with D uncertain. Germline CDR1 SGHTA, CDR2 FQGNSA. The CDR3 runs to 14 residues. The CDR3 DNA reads TGTGCCAGCAGCTTAGGTGACCCGAGGTATGGCTACTCCTTC. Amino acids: CASSLGDPRYGYSF.

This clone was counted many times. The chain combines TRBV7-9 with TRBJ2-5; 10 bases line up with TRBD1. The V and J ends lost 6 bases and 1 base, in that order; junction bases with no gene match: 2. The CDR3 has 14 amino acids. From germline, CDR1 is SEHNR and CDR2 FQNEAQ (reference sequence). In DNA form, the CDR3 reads TGTGCCAGCAGGGACAGGGGGGCCCAAGAGACCCAGTACTTC. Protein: CASRDRGAQETQYF.

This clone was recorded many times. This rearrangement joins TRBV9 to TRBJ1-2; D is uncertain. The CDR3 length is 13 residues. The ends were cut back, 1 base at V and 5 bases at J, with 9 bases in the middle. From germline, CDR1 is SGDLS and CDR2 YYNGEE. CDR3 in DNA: TGTGCCAGCAGCGTAAACACAGCTTATGGCTACACCTTC. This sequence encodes CASSVNTAYGYTF. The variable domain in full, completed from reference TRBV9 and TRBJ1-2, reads DSGVTQTPKHLITATGQRVTLRCSPRSGDLSVYWYQQSLDQGLQFLIQYYNGEERAKGNILERFSAQQFPDLHSELNLSSLELGDSALYFCASSVNTAYGYTFGSGTRLTVV.

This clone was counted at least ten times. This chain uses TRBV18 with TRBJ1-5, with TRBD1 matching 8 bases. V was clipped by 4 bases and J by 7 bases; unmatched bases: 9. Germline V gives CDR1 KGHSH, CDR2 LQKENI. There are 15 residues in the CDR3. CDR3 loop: CASSLRTGLEQPQHF. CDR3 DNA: TGTGCCAGCTCACTCAGGACAGGGCTAGAGCAGCCCCAGCATTTT.

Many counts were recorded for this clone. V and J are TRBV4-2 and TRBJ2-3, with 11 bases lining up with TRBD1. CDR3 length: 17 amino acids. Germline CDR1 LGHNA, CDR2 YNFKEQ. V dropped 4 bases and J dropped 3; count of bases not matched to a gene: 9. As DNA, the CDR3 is TGTGCCAGCAGCCTAGGACAGGGGGCTGGTGGTACAGATACGCAGTATTTT. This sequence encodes CASSLGQGAGGTDTQYF.

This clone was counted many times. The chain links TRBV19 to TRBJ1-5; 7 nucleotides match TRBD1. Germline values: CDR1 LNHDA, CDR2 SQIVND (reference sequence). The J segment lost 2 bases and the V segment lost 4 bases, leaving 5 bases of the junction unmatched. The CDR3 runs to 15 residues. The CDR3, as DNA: TGTGCCAGTAGTAAAGGGGGCTGGGGCAATCAGCCCCAGCATTTT. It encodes CASSKGGWGNQPQHF.